The 32 T cell receptor beta chains presented below share a single source sample, sequenced in a study of cytomegalovirus exposure and HLA in healthy donors. Researchers ran the PCR with 60 Vbeta and 13 Jbeta primers. Data came from immunoSEQ multiplex PCR; TCRdb stores just in-frame clones and leaves some out. The sample consists of 110,000 or so clones, around 66% of them appearing once. The sequenced material came from PBMCs. These receptors were taken from a man aged 18 to 30 in good health and CMV-seropositive.

The chain uses TRBV5-5 and TRBJ2-2; D perhaps matches TRBD1 (5 bases). Deletions cut 5 bases from V and 5 bases from J, with 7 bases between. This CDR3 comprises 12 residues. CDR1 is SGHKS and CDR2 is YYEKEE in the germline V gene (reference sequence). The CDR3 loop reads CASRKGTGELFF. The CDR3 nucleotides read TGTGCCAGCAGGAAGGGGACCGGGGAGCTGTTTTTT.

This clone occurred once. The gene calls are TRBV4-2 and TRBJ2-3, with 10 bases identical to TRBD2. CDR1 and CDR2 from the germline V gene are LGHNA and YNFKEQ. V gave up 1 base and J gave up 2 bases; unmatched junction bases: 6. The CDR3 extends over 17 amino acids. The CDR3 loop reads CASSQGTSGTFTDTQYF. CDR3 sequence (DNA): TGTGCCAGCAGCCAAGGGACTAGCGGAACTTTCACAGATACGCAGTATTTT.

The V and J genes are TRBV6-5 and TRBJ1-1; 7 bases line up with TRBD1. This CDR3 is built from 11 residues. V shed 6 bases, J shed 8 bases, and the junction held 3 bases outside the gene matches. Germline V gene data show CDR1 as MNHEY and CDR2 as SVGAGI. The DNA of the CDR3 is TGTGCCAGCAGACAGACAGGGGAAGCTTTCTTT. Amino acid sequence: CASRQTGEAFF.

The genes are TRBV6-1 and TRBJ2-7, with D possibly matching TRBD1 (6 bases). Germline V gene data show CDR1 as MNHNS and CDR2 as SASEGT. The V end lost 6 bases, the J end lost 2 bases, and 11 bases lay between the germline ends. This CDR3 has 13 amino acids. The CDR3 coding sequence is TGTGCCAGCAGAGCACAGGGTCCCTACGAGCAGTACGTC. Translated, it gives CASRAQGPYEQYV.

The rearrangement uses TRBV4-1 and TRBJ1-2, with a tentative D call TRBD1 (6 bases). Deletions cut 5 bases from V and 4 bases from J, with 14 bases between. CDR3 size: 14 residues. Germline CDR1 MGHRA, CDR2 YSYEKL. The CDR3 is CASSVGTFGYGYTF. The CDR3 DNA follows: TGCGCCAGCAGCGTAGGGACATTCGGCTATGGCTACACCTTC.

The V call is TRBV6-5, the J call TRBJ1-2; 7 nucleotides align to TRBD1. V dropped 4 bases and J dropped 6; count of bases not matched to a gene: 11. Looked up from germline, CDR1 is MNHEY and CDR2 is SVGAGI. The CDR3 contains 15 residues. DNA of the CDR3: TGTGCCAGCAGTTCTCCCGGACAGGCCCTGCATGGCTACACCTTC. Amino acid sequence: CASSSPGQALHGYTF.

The chain combines TRBV9 with TRBJ1-2; 7 nucleotides agree with TRBD1. The V segment lost 3 bases and the J segment 3 bases; nucleotides outside the gene matches: 20. The CDR3 runs 19 residues. Per germline, CDR1 SGDLS and CDR2 YYNGEE. CDR3 sequence reads: CASSGGQQGSFALYYGYTF. For the CDR3, the DNA is TGTGCCAGCAGCGGGGGCCAACAGGGGAGTTTTGCTTTGTACTATGGCTACACCTTC.

The rearrangement links TRBV11-3 to TRBJ2-1; the D gene is possibly TRBD2 (6 bases). The ends were cut back, 2 bases at V and 8 bases at J, with 13 bases in the middle. This CDR3 is built from 14 residues. Per the germline V gene, CDR1 is SGHNT and CDR2 is YENEEA. CDR3 protein: CASSLWRGIDEQFF. The CDR3 DNA reads TGTGCCAGCAGCTTATGGCGGGGTATCGATGAGCAGTTCTTC.

V usage is TRBV5-1 and J usage is TRBJ1-1; D is undetermined. CDR3 length: 13 amino acids. Trimming removed 0 bases from V and 3 bases from J, with 6 bases in between. Germline values: CDR1 SGHRS, CDR2 YFSETQ. The DNA for the CDR3 is TGCGCCAGCAGCTTGGACAGCTACACTGAAGCTTTCTTT. Its translation is CASSLDSYTEAFF. The complete variable domain, with remaining parts taken from reference TRBV5-1 and TRBJ1-1, reads KAGVTQTPRYLIKTRGQQVTLSCSPISGHRSVSWYQQTPGQGLQFLFEYFSETQRNKGNFPGRFSGRQFSNSRSEMNVSTLELGDSALYLCASSLDSYTEAFFGQGTRLTVV.

This chain uses TRBV30 with TRBJ1-6; 8 bases map to TRBD1. Trimming removed 3 bases from V and 3 bases from J; junction bases left unmatched: 7. This CDR3 region has 16 residues. Germline CDR1 reads GTSNPN; CDR2 reads SVGIG (reference sequence). CDR3 amino acids: CAWRHPGTGYNSPLHF. The CDR3 DNA reads TGTGCCTGGAGGCATCCCGGGACAGGCTATAATTCACCCCTCCACTTT.

In DNA, the CDR3 is TGTGCCAGCTATAATGAGCAGTTCTTC. It encodes CASYNEQFF. The rearrangement joins TRBV6-1 to TRBJ2-1; the D is unclear. The V end lost 8 bases, the J end lost 7 bases, and 3 bases lay between the germline ends. The CDR3 has 9 residues. Per germline, CDR1 MNHNS and CDR2 SASEGT.

The V gene is TRBV27, the J gene TRBJ1-3; weak D call: TRBD1 (5 bases). The germline V gene encodes CDR1 MNHEY and CDR2 SMNVEV (reference sequence). V lost 7 bases and J 4 bases, leaving 17 bases between the germline ends. The CDR3 extends over 15 amino acids. The CDR3 region has the DNA TGTGCCAGCAAACCTGCGGGGGTCTCCGGAAACACCATATATTTT. Its protein is CASKPAGVSGNTIYF.

The chain carries TRBV11-2 and TRBJ2-3; TRBD1 matches at 10 bases. This CDR3 comprises 14 residues. Germline V lookup: CDR1 SGHAT, CDR2 FQNNGV. Trimming took 5 bases from V and 5 from J; bases not matched to a gene: 4. The DNA of the CDR3 is TGTGCCAGCAGCCATGACAGGGGGCTAGATACGCAGTATTTT. Protein: CASSHDRGLDTQYF. The full variable domain, completed using reference TRBV11-2 and TRBJ2-3, is EAGVAQSPRYKIIEKRQSVAFWCNPISGHATLYWYQQILGQGPKLLIQFQNNGVVDDSQLPKDRFSAERLKGVDSTLKIQPAKLEDSAVYLCASSHDRGLDTQYFGPGTRLTVL.

The chain employs TRBV6-6 and TRBJ2-1; 10 bases match TRBD1. Trimming cost V 6 bases and J 5 bases; bases outside gene matches: 4. Germline V gives CDR1 MNHNY, CDR2 SVGAGI (reference sequence). There are 14 residues in the CDR3. The CDR3 protein is CASRRQGAHNEQFF. CDR3 nucleotide sequence: TGTGCCAGCAGGCGACAGGGGGCACACAATGAGCAGTTCTTC.

The V and J genes are TRBV18 and TRBJ1-1; D might be TRBD1 (5 bases). The germline V gene encodes CDR1 KGHSH and CDR2 LQKENI. This CDR3 spans 14 amino acids. V shed 3 bases and J shed 3 bases, with 11 bases lying between them. In DNA form, the CDR3 reads TGTGCCAGCTCACCCCAGGGCCCGGACACTGAAGCTTTCTTT. This codes for CASSPQGPDTEAFF.

J is TRBJ1-2 and V is TRBV20-1; 8 bases are shared with TRBD1. V lost 7 bases, J lost 6 bases, and 4 bases stayed unmatched. This CDR3 is 11 amino acids long. The germline CDR1 and CDR2 sequences are DFQATT and SNEGSKA (reference sequence). CDR3 nucleotides: TGCAGTGTCCAGGGGGCGGATGGCTACACCTTC. This translates into CSVQGADGYTF.

The V gene is TRBV5-6, the J gene TRBJ1-5; 7 positions match TRBD1. The CDR3 contains 16 residues. Germline V gene lookup returns CDR1 SGHDT and CDR2 YYEEEE. The J segment lost 3 bases and the V segment lost 4 bases, leaving 10 bases of the junction unmatched. The CDR3 loop reads CASSELGQSVNQPQHF. In DNA form, the CDR3 reads TGTGCCAGCAGCGAATTGGGACAGTCGGTCAATCAGCCCCAGCATTTT.

The rearrangement links TRBV11-3 to TRBJ1-1; D perhaps matches TRBD1 (5 bases). The V and J ends lost 0 bases and 0 bases respectively, with 14 bases between them. CDR3 length: 17 residues. CDR1 is SGHNT and CDR2 is YENEEA in the germline V gene. CDR3 loop: CASSLDVVGRVNTEAFF. In DNA form, the CDR3 reads TGTGCCAGCAGCTTAGATGTGGTAGGCAGGGTGAACACTGAAGCTTTCTTT.

The chain has TRBV2 and TRBJ1-1, with a tentative D call TRBD1 (5 bases). Trimming pared 5 bases from V and 7 bases from J, leaving 8 bases between. The CDR3 extends over 11 amino acids. Germline lookup yields CDR1 SNHLY and CDR2 FYNNEI. CDR3 protein: CASSRQCEAFF. The CDR3 region has the DNA TGTGCCAGCAGTAGACAGTGTGAAGCTTTCTTT.

The V and J genes are TRBV27 and TRBJ2-1; 11 bases align to TRBD2. The length of the CDR3 is 15 residues. After removal of 6 bases from V and 3 bases from J, the junction contained 4 bases not matched to a gene. Germline CDR1 MNHEY, CDR2 SMNVEV (reference sequence). The CDR3 sequence: CASRTGTSGYNEQFF. DNA of the CDR3: TGTGCCAGCAGGACCGGGACTAGCGGCTACAATGAGCAGTTCTTC.

The count of this clone is one. The chain links TRBV5-1 to TRBJ2-4; 9 bases fit TRBD1. The CDR3 totals 15 residues. V lost 4 bases to trimming and J lost 9 bases; unmatched junction nucleotides: 11. Looked up from germline, CDR1 is SGHRS and CDR2 is YFSETQ. DNA for the CDR3: TGCGCCAGCAGCCTGGGGTCGGGACAGGGTACCATTCAGTACTTC. It encodes CASSLGSGQGTIQYF.

V usage is TRBV13 and J usage is TRBJ1-3; no clear D gene. The germline CDR1 and CDR2 sequences are PRHDT and FYEKMQ (reference sequence). The CDR3 is made up of 12 amino acids. With 10 bases removed from V and 4 bases from J, the gap between germline ends came to 11 bases. The CDR3 DNA reads TGTGCCACCACGACTCCGGGAAACACCATATATTTT. Amino acid sequence: CATTTPGNTIYF.

The V call is TRBV5-4, the J call TRBJ1-5; the D gene is possibly TRBD1 (5 bases). CDR3 length: 12 residues. Germline values: CDR1 SGHNT, CDR2 YYREEE (reference sequence). The V end lost 1 base, the J end lost 10 bases, and 9 bases lay between the germline ends. CDR3 loop: CASSLRGGPQHF. CDR3 DNA: TGTGCCAGCAGCTTGCGGGGGGGTCCCCAGCATTTT.

DNA of the CDR3: TGCGCCAGCAGCCAAGTAGGAGCGGGGGTGACCGGGGAGCTGTTTTTT. It translates to CASSQVGAGVTGELFF. This sequence joins TRBV4-1 and TRBJ2-2; 8 positions agree with TRBD2. This CDR3 is 16 amino acids long. CDR1 and CDR2 from the germline V gene are MGHRA and YSYEKL. Trimming removed 1 base from V and 5 bases from J; junction bases left unmatched: 6.

This chain links TRBV6-4 with TRBJ2-5, with D possibly matching TRBD2 (6 bases). The germline gives CDR1 MRHNA, CDR2 SNTAGT. The CDR3 spans 14 residues. Trimming cost V 1 base and J 3 bases, with 9 bases left between them. The CDR3 sequence: CASSDWAGKETQYF. DNA of the CDR3: TGTGCCAGCAGTGACTGGGCGGGGAAAGAGACCCAGTACTTC.

This chain links TRBV6-6 with TRBJ1-6; TRBD1 matches 8 bases. This CDR3 contains 16 residues. Trimming at V came to 4 bases and at J to 7 bases, leaving 9 bases not matched to a gene. Germline V gene data show CDR1 as MNHNY and CDR2 as SVGAGI (reference sequence). This CDR3 reads CASSSPTGAQNSPLHF. CDR3 bases: TGTGCCAGCAGTTCCCCGACAGGGGCCCAGAATTCACCCCTCCACTTT.

The chain carries TRBV25-1 and TRBJ1-6; D unresolved. Germline assignment: CDR1 MGHDK and CDR2 SYGVNS. The V end lost 3 bases, the J end lost 8 bases, and 14 bases lay between the germline ends. CDR3 length: 15 residues. The CDR3 reads CASSDGGHLYSPLHF. The CDR3 bases are TGTGCCAGCAGTGACGGCGGGCACCTGTATTCACCCCTCCACTTT.

The chain combines TRBV27 with TRBJ2-1; a weak D match, TRBD1 (6 bases). The CDR3 consists of 16 residues. CDR1 and CDR2 (germline): MNHEY, SMNVEV (reference sequence). Deletions cut 11 bases from V and 0 bases from J, with 20 bases between. CDR3 in DNA: TGTGCCTCAGGGGCGTCTGCAATTAGCTCCTACAATGAGCAGTTCTTC. Amino acids: CASGASAISSYNEQFF.

The rearrangement joins TRBV7-9 to TRBJ2-3; a weak D match, TRBD1 (5 bases). Germline V gives CDR1 SEHNR, CDR2 FQNEAQ (reference sequence). Trimming left V 2 bases short and J 6 bases short, with 21 bases between. This CDR3 has 17 residues. The CDR3 reads CASSLSLDWGPGDTQYF. DNA for the CDR3: TGTGCCAGCAGCTTAAGCCTAGATTGGGGCCCCGGGGATACGCAGTATTTT.

The J gene is TRBJ2-7, the V gene TRBV7-2; the match to TRBD1 covers 9 bases. From germline, CDR1 is SGHTA and CDR2 FQGNSA. CDR3 length: 16 residues. Losses at the gene ends were 1 base for V and 3 bases for J; bases not matched to a gene: 7. CDR3 nucleotide sequence: TGTGCCAGCAGCTTAGTAAGGTCGGGACAGGGCTACGAGCAGTACTTC. This sequence encodes CASSLVRSGQGYEQYF. Filled out from reference TRBV7-2 and TRBJ2-7, the complete variable domain reads GAGVSQSPSNKVTEKGKDVELRCDPISGHTALYWYRQSLGQGLEFLIYFQGNSAPDKSGLPSDRFSAERTGGSVSTLTIQRTQQEDSAVYLCASSLVRSGQGYEQYFGPGTRLTVT.

The CDR3 spells CASTRGNQETQYF. The CDR3 region has the DNA TGTGCCAGCACCCGGGGTAATCAAGAGACCCAGTACTTC. The chain is built from TRBV6-1 and TRBJ2-5; D perhaps matches TRBD2 (5 bases). The CDR3 has 13 amino acids. Germline-derived CDR1 and CDR2 are MNHNS and SASEGT. Trimming removed 7 bases at V and 2 bases at J, with 11 bases between.

The chain couples TRBV5-1 to TRBJ2-5; the D gene is possibly TRBD1 (7 bases). Germline V CDR1 and CDR2: SGHRS, YFSETQ. V lost 0 bases and J 7 bases, leaving 13 bases between the germline ends. This CDR3 region has 14 residues. CDR3 amino acids: CASSLDRGGGTQYF. CDR3 in DNA: TGCGCCAGCAGCTTGGACAGGGGAGGAGGGACCCAGTACTTC.